A selection of T cell receptor beta chains follows, all from one sample in a study of T cell responses to AZD1222 COVID-19 vaccine. The assay was immunoSEQ multiplex PCR, and TCRdb's table has in-frame clones only and misses some. The data contain roughly 99,000 clones, approximately 89% of them singletons. Here the sequenced sample was peripheral blood, taken on day 0 of AZD1222 vaccination. The receptors originated from an adult in good health. CDR3s leave out the opening cysteine and the closing phenylalanine or tryptophan. The D gene is left open where the match is weak. The size entry is marked missing in some rows and otherwise reads once, few, many or a size class.

CDR3aa	d_gene	abundance	v_gene	j_gene
ASKLEQF	-	few	TRBV2	TRBJ2-1
ASSQTLGPRNEQF	-	-	TRBV5-1	TRBJ2-1
ASSNSYEQY	-	-	TRBV23-1	TRBJ2-7
ASSRVEGHGNTIY	-	-	TRBV7-2	TRBJ1-3
AITQHAGGEQY	-	-	TRBV10-3	TRBJ2-7
ASSLGTTYSYEQY	-	-	TRBV7-2	TRBJ2-7
ASSTGQGSANVLT	TRBD1	-	TRBV27	TRBJ2-6
ASSRTGNEQF	TRBD1	-	TRBV5-1	TRBJ2-1
ASSLVGKREAF	-	-	TRBV7-2	TRBJ1-1
SVRAGMETQY	-	-	TRBV29-1	TRBJ2-5
ASSYGQGSTEAF	TRBD1	-	TRBV11-3	TRBJ1-1
ASSLTPKETQY	-	-	TRBV7-3	TRBJ2-5
ASSIDWGGTEAF	-	-	TRBV19	TRBJ1-1
ASYRGGLYGYT	TRBD1	-	TRBV6-5	TRBJ1-2
ASSADGRNEKLF	-	-	TRBV18	TRBJ1-4
ASSSRTGYPPDTQY	-	-	TRBV7-2	TRBJ2-3
ASSQSQDRNYGYT	-	once	TRBV23-1	TRBJ1-2
ASSTNGGGDEQY	TRBD2	few	TRBV5-4	TRBJ2-7
ASSIRSEKLF	-	-	TRBV11-2	TRBJ1-4
ASSLRTSGGPGELF	TRBD2	-	TRBV9	TRBJ2-2
ASSQAEGGPVQETQY	-	-	TRBV3-1/TRBV3-2	TRBJ2-5
ASSPGGRVDTQY	-	-	TRBV7-3	TRBJ2-3
ASSPPATRGWETQY	-	-	TRBV7-2	TRBJ2-5
ASRPQSAGPLMGKLF	-	-	TRBV27	TRBJ1-4
ASSVEGNSYEQY	-	-	TRBV9	TRBJ2-7
ASMREGATYEQY	TRBD1	-	TRBV2	TRBJ2-7
ASRRGQEGPNSPLH	TRBD1	-	TRBV5-6	TRBJ1-6
ASMAREGSTGELF	TRBD2	-	TRBV5-1	TRBJ2-2
ASSVGLSANYGYT	-	-	TRBV9	TRBJ1-2
ASSQDLLAGGQETQY	TRBD2	-	TRBV3-1/TRBV3-2	TRBJ2-5
ASNKQGRYEQY	-	-	TRBV2	TRBJ2-7
ASSPTGGFGNTIY	TRBD1	-	TRBV13	TRBJ1-3
ASSPRDFFNEQF	-	-	TRBV6-2/TRBV6-3	TRBJ2-1
ASAGQGDYEQY	TRBD1	-	TRBV13	TRBJ2-7
ASSLDSQYEQY	-	-	TRBV11-3	TRBJ2-7
ASSLGLAYEQY	TRBD2	-	TRBV7-9	TRBJ2-7
ASSQSQGPNQPQH	-	-	TRBV3-1/TRBV3-2	TRBJ1-5
ARTQQVRSYEQY	-	-	TRBV4-1	TRBJ2-7
ASSSTTRPSNYGYT	-	-	TRBV5-1	TRBJ1-2
ASSLSQGRPYEQY	-	-	TRBV27	TRBJ2-7
ASSRGPEPQETQY	-	-	TRBV6-5	TRBJ2-5
ASSLAGGLGGEQF	TRBD2	once	TRBV7-2	TRBJ2-1
ASSLDYRINTGELF	-	-	TRBV5-6	TRBJ2-2
ASKGGLNYEQY	-	-	TRBV6-5	TRBJ2-7
ASSKQDRGWNQPQH	TRBD1	-	TRBV27	TRBJ1-5
ASSPRQNTFEKLF	-	-	TRBV2	TRBJ1-4
ASRVGPNTGELF	-	-	TRBV11-2	TRBJ2-2
AIPGGYTEAF	-	-	TRBV6-5	TRBJ1-1
ASSQVGGLQPQH	-	-	TRBV4-1	TRBJ1-5
ASSRGHEETQY	-	-	TRBV4-3	TRBJ2-5
ASSQDLGAGHPVLHEQF	TRBD2	-	TRBV4-2	TRBJ2-1
ASSNQGRAEAF	-	few	TRBV18	TRBJ1-1